Described below is a single T cell receptor (beta chain) sequence and its context. The antigen remains undetermined. This sample stems from a study of PD-L1 blockade in urothelial cancer. Turning to the study itself: Analysis of blood occurred 3 weeks (second dose) and 6 weeks after treatment start.

In each PCR, synthetic TCR analog templates were spiked in. The protocol was immunoSEQ multiplex PCR, while the TCRdb copy is restricted to in-frame clones and leaves out a portion. Counted here are over 100,000 clones, around 93% occurring once; the ten biggest clones make up less than 5%. The time point: peripheral blood 6 weeks after treatment start. Study results and caveats: Clones that were tumor-associated expanded more in the blood of durable-benefit patients at 3 weeks.

The sequences come from PBMCs, collected around atezolizumab (anti-PD-L1) treatment. The sequence was obtained from a man in his sixties with urothelial cancer.

The CDR3 nucleotides are TGTGCCAGCAGCCAAGCCCCCCCGGCAGGGATCAATCAGCCCCAGCATTTT. As protein: CASSQAPPAGINQPQHF. This sequence joins TRBV7-7 and TRBJ1-5; TRBD1 is a possible D gene (5 bases). The CDR3 contains 17 residues. Germline V CDR1 and CDR2: SSHAT, FNYEAQ (reference sequence). Trimming removed 5 bases at V and 3 bases at J, with 20 bases between. The entire variable domain, with the rest obtained from reference TRBV7-7 and TRBJ1-5, is as follows: GAGVSQSPRYKVTKRGQDVTLRCDPISSHATLYWYQQALGQGPEFLTYFNYEAQPDKSGLPSDRFSAERPEGSISTLTIQRTEQRDSAMYRCASSQAPPAGINQPQHFGDGTRLSIL.